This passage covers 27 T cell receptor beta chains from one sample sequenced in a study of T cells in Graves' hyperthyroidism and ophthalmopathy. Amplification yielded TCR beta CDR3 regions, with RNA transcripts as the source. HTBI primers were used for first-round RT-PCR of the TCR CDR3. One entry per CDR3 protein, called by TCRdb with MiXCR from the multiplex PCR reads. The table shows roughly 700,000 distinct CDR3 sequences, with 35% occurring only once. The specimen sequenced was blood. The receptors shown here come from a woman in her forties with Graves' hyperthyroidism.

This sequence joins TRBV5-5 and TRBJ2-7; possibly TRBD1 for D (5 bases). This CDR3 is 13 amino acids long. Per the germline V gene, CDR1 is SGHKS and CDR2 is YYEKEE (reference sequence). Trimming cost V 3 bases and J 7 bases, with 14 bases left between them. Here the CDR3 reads CASSSSGWNEQYF. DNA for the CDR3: TGTGCCAGCAGCTCGTCAGGGTGGAATGAGCAGTACTTC.

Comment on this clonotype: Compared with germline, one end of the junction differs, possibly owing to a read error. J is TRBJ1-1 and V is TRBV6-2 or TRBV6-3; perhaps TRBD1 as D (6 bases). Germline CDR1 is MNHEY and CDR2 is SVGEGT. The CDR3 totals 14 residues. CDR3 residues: CASRPFQGNTEASF. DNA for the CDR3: TGTGCCAGCAGACCCTTCCAGGGGAACACTGAAGCTTCCTTT.

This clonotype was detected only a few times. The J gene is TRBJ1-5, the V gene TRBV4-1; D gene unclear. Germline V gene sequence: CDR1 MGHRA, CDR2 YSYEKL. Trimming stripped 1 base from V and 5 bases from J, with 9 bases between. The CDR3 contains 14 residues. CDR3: CASSQVFKDQPQHF. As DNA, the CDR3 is TGCGCCAGCAGCCAAGTTTTTAAGGATCAGCCCCAGCATTTT.

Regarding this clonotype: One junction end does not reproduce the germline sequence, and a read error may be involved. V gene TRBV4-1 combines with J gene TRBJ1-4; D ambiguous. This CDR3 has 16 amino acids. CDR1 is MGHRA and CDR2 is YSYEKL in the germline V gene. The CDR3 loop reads CASSQEMGQTNEKLFF. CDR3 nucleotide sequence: TGTGCCAGCAGCCAAGAAATGGGCCAAACTAATGAAAAACTGTTTTTT.

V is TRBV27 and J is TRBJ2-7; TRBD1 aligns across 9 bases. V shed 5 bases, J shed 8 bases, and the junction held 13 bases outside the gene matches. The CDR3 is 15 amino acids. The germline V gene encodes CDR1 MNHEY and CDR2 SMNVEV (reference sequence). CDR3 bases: TGTGCCAGCAGTCTCATACCGGGACAGGGAGGCAAGCAGTACTTC. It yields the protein CASSLIPGQGGKQYF.

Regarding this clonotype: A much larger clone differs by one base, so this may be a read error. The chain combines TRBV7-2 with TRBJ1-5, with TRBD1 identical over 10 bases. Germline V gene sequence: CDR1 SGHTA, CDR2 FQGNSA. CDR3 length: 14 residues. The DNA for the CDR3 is TGTGCCTGCAGCCTGGACAGGGGGTATCAGCCCCAGCATTTT. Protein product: CACSLDRGYQPQHF.

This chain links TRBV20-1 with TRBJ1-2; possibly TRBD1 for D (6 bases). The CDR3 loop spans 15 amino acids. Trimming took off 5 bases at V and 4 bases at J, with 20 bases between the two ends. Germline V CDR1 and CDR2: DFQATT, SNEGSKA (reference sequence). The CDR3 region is CSAPDALQGSYGYTF. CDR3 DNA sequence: TGCAGTGCTCCCGACGCCCTACAGGGATCCTATGGCTACACCTTC.

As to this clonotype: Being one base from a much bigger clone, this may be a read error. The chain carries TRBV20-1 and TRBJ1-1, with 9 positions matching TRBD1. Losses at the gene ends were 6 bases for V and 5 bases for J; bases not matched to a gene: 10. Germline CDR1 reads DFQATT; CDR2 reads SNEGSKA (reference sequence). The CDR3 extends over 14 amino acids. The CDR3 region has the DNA TGCAGTGCCCGAGAACAGGGGGCAAGTACTGAAGCTTTCTTT. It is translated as CSAREQGASTEAFF.

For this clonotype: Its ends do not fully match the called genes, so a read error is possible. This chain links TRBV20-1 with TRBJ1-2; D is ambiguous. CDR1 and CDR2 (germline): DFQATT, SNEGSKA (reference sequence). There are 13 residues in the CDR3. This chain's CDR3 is CSASAGEGYGYIF. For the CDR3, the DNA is TGCAGTGCTAGTGCCGGAGAAGGCTACGGCTACATCTTC.

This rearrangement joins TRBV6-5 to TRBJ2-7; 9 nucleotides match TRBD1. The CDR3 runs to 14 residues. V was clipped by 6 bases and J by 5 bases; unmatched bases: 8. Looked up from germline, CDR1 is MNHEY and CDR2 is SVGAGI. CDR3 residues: CASRTGQGNDEQYF. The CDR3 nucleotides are TGTGCCAGCAGGACTGGACAGGGGAACGACGAGCAGTACTTC.

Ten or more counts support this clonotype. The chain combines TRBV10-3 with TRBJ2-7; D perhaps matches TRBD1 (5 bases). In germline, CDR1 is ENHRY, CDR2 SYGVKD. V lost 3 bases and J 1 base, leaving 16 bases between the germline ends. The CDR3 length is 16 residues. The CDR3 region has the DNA TGTGCCATCAGTGAAAGGACAAGCTCTTCTTCCTACGAGCAGTACTTC. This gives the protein CAISERTSSSSYEQYF.

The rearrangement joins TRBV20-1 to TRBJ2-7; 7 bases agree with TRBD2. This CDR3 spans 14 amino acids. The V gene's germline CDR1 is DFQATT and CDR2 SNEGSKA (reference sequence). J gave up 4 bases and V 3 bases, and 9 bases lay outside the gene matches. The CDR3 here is CSASRAGRSYEQYF. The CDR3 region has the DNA TGCAGTGCTAGTCGGGCCGGGAGGTCATACGAGCAGTACTTC.

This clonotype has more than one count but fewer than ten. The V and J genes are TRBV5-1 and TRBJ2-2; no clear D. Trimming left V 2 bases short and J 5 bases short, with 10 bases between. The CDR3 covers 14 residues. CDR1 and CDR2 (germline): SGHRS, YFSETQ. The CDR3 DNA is TGCGCCAGCAGCTTATCGCAGACTACCGGGGAGCTGTTTTTT. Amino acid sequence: CASSLSQTTGELFF.

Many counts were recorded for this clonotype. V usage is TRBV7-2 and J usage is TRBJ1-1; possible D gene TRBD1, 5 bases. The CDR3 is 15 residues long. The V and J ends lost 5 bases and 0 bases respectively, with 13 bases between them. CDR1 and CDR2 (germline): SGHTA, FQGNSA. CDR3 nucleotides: TGTGCCAGCAGCGGTAATTGGGGGGTGAACACTGAAGCTTTCTTT. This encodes CASSGNWGVNTEAFF.

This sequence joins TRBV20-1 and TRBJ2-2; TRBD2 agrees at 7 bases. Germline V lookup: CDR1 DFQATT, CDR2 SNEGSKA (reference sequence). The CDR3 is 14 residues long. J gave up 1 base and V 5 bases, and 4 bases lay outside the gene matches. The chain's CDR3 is CSASTSENTGELFF. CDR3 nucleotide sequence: TGCAGTGCTTCAACTAGCGAGAACACCGGGGAGCTGTTTTTT.

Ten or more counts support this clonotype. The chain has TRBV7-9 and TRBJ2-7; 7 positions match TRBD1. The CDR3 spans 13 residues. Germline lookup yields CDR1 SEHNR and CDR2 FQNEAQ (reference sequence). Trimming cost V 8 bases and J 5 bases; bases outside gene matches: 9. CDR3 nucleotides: TGTGCCAGCGGGAGACAGGGAATGGACGAGCAGTACTTC. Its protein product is CASGRQGMDEQYF.

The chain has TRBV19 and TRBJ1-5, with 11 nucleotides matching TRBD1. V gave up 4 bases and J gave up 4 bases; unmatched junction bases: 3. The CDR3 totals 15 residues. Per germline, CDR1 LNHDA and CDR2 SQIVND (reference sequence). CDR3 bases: TGTGCCAGTAGTACGGACAGGGGGCGGAATCAGCCCCAGCATTTT. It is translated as CASSTDRGRNQPQHF.

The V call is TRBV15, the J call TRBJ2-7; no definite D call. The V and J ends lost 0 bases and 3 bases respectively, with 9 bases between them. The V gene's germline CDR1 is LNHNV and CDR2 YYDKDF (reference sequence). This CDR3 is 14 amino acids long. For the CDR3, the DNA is TGTGCCACCAGCAGAGATGGCGGCTACTACGAGCAGTACTTC. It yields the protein CATSRDGGYYEQYF.

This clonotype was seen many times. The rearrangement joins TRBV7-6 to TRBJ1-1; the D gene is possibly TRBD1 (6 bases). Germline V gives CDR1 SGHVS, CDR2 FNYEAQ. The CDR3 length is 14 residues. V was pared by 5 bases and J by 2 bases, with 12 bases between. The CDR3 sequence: CASSQGMDNTEAFF. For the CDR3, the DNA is TGTGCCAGCAGCCAGGGGATGGATAACACTGAAGCTTTCTTT.

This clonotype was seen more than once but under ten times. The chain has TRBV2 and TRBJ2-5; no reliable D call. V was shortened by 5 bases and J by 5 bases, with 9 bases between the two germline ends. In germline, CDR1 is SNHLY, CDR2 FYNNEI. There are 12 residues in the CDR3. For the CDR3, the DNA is TGTGCCAGCAGTTACATCAGGGAGACCCAGTACTTC. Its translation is CASSYIRETQYF.

CDR3 in amino acids: CATTPKPGGTEAFF. In DNA, the CDR3 is TGTGCCACTACGCCCAAACCCGGGGGCACTGAAGCTTTCTTT. The chain carries TRBV12-3 or TRBV12-4 and TRBJ1-1, with D tentatively TRBD1 (5 bases). There are 14 residues in the CDR3. Trimming pared 10 bases from V and 4 bases from J, leaving 19 bases between.

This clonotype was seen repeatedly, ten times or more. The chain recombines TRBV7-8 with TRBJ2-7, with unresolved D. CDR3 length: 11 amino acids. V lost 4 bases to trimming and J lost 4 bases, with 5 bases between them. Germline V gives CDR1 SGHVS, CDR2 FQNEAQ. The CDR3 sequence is CASSSDYEQYF. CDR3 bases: TGTGCCAGCAGCTCTGATTACGAGCAGTACTTC.

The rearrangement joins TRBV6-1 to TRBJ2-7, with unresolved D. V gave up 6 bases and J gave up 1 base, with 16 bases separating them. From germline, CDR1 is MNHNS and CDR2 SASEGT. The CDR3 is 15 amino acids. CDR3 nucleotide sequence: TGTGCCAGCAGCCTACTCTTTGGCCCTTCCTACGAGCAGTACTTC. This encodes CASSLLFGPSYEQYF.

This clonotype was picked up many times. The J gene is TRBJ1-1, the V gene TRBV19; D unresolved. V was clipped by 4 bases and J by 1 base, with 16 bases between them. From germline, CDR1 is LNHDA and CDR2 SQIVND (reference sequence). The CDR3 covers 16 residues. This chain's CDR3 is CASSTNAPERNTEAFF. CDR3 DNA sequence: TGTGCCAGTAGTACCAACGCTCCGGAGCGGAACACTGAAGCTTTCTTT.

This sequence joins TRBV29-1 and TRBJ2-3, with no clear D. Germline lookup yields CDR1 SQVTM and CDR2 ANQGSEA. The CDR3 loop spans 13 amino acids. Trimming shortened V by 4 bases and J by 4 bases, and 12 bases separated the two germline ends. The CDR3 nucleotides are TGCAGCGTTGGAGATCAACCACCAGATACGCAGTATTTT. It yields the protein CSVGDQPPDTQYF.

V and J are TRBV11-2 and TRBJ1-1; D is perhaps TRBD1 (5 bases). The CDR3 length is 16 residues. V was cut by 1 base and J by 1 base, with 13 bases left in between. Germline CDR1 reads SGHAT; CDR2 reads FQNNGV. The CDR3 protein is CASSLGRRGRNTEAFF. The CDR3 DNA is TGTGCCAGCAGCTTAGGTCGGAGGGGAAGGAACACTGAAGCTTTCTTT. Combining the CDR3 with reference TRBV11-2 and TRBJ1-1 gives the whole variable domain EAGVAQSPRYKIIEKRQSVAFWCNPISGHATLYWYQQILGQGPKLLIQFQNNGVVDDSQLPKDRFSAERLKGVDSTLKIQPAKLEDSAVYLCASSLGRRGRNTEAFFGQGTRLTVV.

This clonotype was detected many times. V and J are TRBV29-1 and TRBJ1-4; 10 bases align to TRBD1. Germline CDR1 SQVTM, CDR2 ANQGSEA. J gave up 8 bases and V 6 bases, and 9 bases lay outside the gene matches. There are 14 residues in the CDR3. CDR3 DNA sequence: TGCAGCGTCGATACCGGGACAGGGGTCGAAAAACTGTTTTTT. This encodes CSVDTGTGVEKLFF.